The rows below give T cell receptor beta chains drawn from one sample of a study of cytomegalovirus exposure and HLA in healthy donors. The method was immunoSEQ multiplex PCR; TCRdb's version includes in-frame clones alone and lacks a portion of them. Of roughly 99,000 clones in the sample, about 74% were seen once. Specimen: PBMCs. These receptors were obtained from a male donor in good health and CMV-seronegative. Each CDR3 is given with its conserved first and last residue. A D gene is named only where the DNA matches it firmly. Not all rows give a size; the values are once, few, many and, for expanded clones, a class.

.,TRBJ1-1,13,.,TRBV27,CASSFTANTEAFF,TGTGCCAGCAGTTTTACAGCGAACACTGAAGCTTTCTTT
TRBD2,TRBJ2-7,19,.,TRBV4-1,CASSPLPGTSLTDYYEQYF,TGCGCCAGCAGCCCGCTCCCCGGGACTAGTCTTACTGATTACTACGAGCAGTACTTC
TRBD2,TRBJ2-7,14,.,TRBV19,CASSTGLAGVEQYF,TGTGCCAGTAGTACGGGACTAGCGGGAGTTGAGCAGTACTTC
TRBD2,TRBJ2-1,16,.,TRBV7-8,CASSQWAAGADNEQFF,TGTGCCAGCAGCCAGTGGGCTGCGGGAGCAGATAATGAGCAGTTCTTC
TRBD2,TRBJ2-1,15,.,TRBV5-6,CASSLEGGSRYEQFF,TGTGCCAGCAGCTTGGAAGGCGGGAGTCGCTATGAGCAGTTCTTC
.,TRBJ1-5,14,once,TRBV30,CAWSPRVADQPQHF,TGTGCCTGGAGTCCCCGGGTGGCGGATCAGCCCCAGCATTTT
TRBD2,TRBJ2-7,13,.,TRBV6-5,CASRGTSIYEQYF,TGTGCCAGCAGGGGGACTAGTATCTACGAGCAGTACTTC
.,TRBJ1-5,13,.,TRBV28,CASSPPGDQPQHF,TGTGCCAGCAGTCCCCCGGGAGATCAGCCCCAGCATTTT
.,TRBJ1-1,13,.,TRBV5-4,CASSLGAGTEAFF,TGTGCCAGCAGTTTGGGGGCGGGGACTGAAGCTTTCTTT
.,TRBJ1-2,15,.,TRBV9,CASSVPGGGDYGYTF,TGTGCCAGCAGCGTGCCAGGCGGGGGGGACTATGGCTACACCTTC
.,TRBJ2-2,13,.,TRBV9,CASSPQSAGELFF,TGTGCCAGCAGCCCTCAATCAGCCGGGGAGCTGTTTTTT
.,TRBJ1-1,12,.,TRBV28,CASGTGISEAFF,TGTGCCAGCGGTACAGGGATTTCTGAAGCTTTCTTT
TRBD2,TRBJ2-3,17,.,TRBV4-3,CASSQGTSGSNTDTQYF,TGCGCCAGCAGCCAGGGGACTAGCGGGAGTAACACAGATACGCAGTATTTT
TRBD1,TRBJ2-3,15,.,TRBV7-9,CASSLDQGETDTQYF,TGTGCCAGCAGCTTAGATCAGGGGGAGACAGATACGCAGTATTTT
TRBD2,TRBJ2-7,15,once,TRBV6-6,CASSSAGTSSSEQYF,TGTGCCAGCAGTTCCGCCGGGACTAGCAGCTCCGAGCAGTACTTC
.,TRBJ1-2,13,.,TRBV29-1,CSVEWRGSYGYTF,TGCAGCGTTGAATGGCGCGGAAGCTATGGCTACACCTTC
TRBD2,TRBJ2-1,14,.,TRBV18,CASSTTSAYNEQFF,TGTGCCAGCTCAACGACTAGCGCGTACAATGAGCAGTTCTTC
.,TRBJ1-3,19,.,TRBV5-3,CARSLAPSRVLGSGNTIYF,TGTGCCAGAAGCTTGGCCCCATCGAGGGTCCTCGGATCTGGAAACACCATATATTTT
TRBD1,TRBJ1-2,13,few,TRBV4-2,CASSQDRDYGYTF,TGTGCCAGCAGCCAGGACAGGGACTATGGCTACACCTTC
TRBD2,TRBJ2-7,13,.,TRBV27,CASSIAGSYEQYF,TGTGCCAGCAGCATAGCGGGGAGCTACGAGCAGTACTTC
TRBD1,TRBJ2-7,14,.,TRBV5-6,CASSFGQGYYEQYF,TGTGCCAGCAGTTTTGGACAGGGGTACTACGAGCAGTACTTC
.,TRBJ2-5,14,.,TRBV15,CATSRDPSQETQYF,TGTGCCACCAGCAGAGATCCTTCCCAAGAGACCCAGTACTTC
TRBD1,TRBJ1-2,14,.,TRBV7-2,CASSRPGGNYGYTF,TGTGCCAGCAGCCGCCCAGGGGGGAACTATGGCTACACCTTC
.,TRBJ1-1,14,once,TRBV2,CASGRGGAHTEAFF,TGTGCCAGCGGGAGGGGAGGGGCTCACACTGAAGCTTTCTTT
.,TRBJ2-5,15,.,TRBV7-6,CASRNPHSIQETQYF,TGTGCCAGCAGGAATCCACATTCCATCCAAGAGACCCAGTACTTC
TRBD2,TRBJ2-7,12,.,TRBV5-1,CASRGEGHEQYF,TGCGCCAGCCGTGGGGAGGGCCACGAGCAGTACTTC
TRBD2,TRBJ2-1,15,.,TRBV27,CASSAPSGRNREQFF,TGTGCCAGCAGTGCGCCGAGCGGGAGGAATCGGGAGCAGTTCTTC
.,TRBJ1-3,15,few,TRBV5-6,CASRTWVGAGNTIYF,TGTGCCAGCCGGACGTGGGTGGGAGCTGGAAACACCATATATTTT
.,TRBJ1-5,13,.,TRBV29-1,CSAETGWNQPQHF,TGCAGCGCCGAGACAGGCTGGAATCAGCCCCAGCATTTT
TRBD1,TRBJ2-7,15,.,TRBV7-2,CATNSFGGTGVEQYF,TGTGCCACCAATAGCTTTGGGGGGACAGGGGTAGAACAGTACTTC
.,TRBJ1-5,15,.,TRBV27,CASSLSNQGWQPQHF,TGTGCCAGCAGTTTATCGAACCAGGGATGGCAGCCCCAGCATTTT
.,TRBJ2-1,13,.,TRBV4-1,CASSQAASNEQFF,TGCGCCAGCAGCCAAGCAGCGAGTAATGAGCAGTTCTTC
.,TRBJ2-7,12,few,TRBV29-1,CSVEEPRYEQYF,TGCAGCGTTGAAGAACCGAGATACGAGCAGTACTTC
TRBD1,TRBJ2-1,15,.,TRBV6-5,CASSKGTGEVHEQFF,TGTGCCAGCAGTAAAGGGACAGGGGAAGTCCATGAGCAGTTCTTC
TRBD2,TRBJ2-1,14,few,TRBV30,CAWSRTSGYNEQFF,TGTGCCTGGAGCCGGACTAGCGGCTACAATGAGCAGTTCTTC
TRBD2,TRBJ2-7,16,.,TRBV6-6,CASSYGTSGKGGEQYF,TGTGCCAGCAGTTACGGAACTAGCGGGAAGGGCGGCGAGCAGTACTTC
.,TRBJ1-2,15,.,TRBV11-2,CASSVDQGFNYGYTF,TGTGCCAGCAGCGTAGACCAGGGGTTCAACTATGGCTACACCTTC
.,TRBJ2-7,13,few,TRBV5-1,CASSLPDYYEQYF,TGCGCCAGCAGCTTGCCGGACTACTACGAGCAGTACTTC
TRBD2,TRBJ2-2,16,.,TRBV11-2,CASSSVGGANTGELFF,TGTGCCAGTAGCAGTGTGGGAGGGGCGAACACCGGGGAGCTGTTTTTT
TRBD2,TRBJ2-7,13,few,TRBV2,CASSEVREYEQYF,TGTGCCAGCAGTGAAGTGCGGGAGTATGAGCAGTACTTC
.,TRBJ2-1,14,.,TRBV15,CATKLDRPYNEQFF,TGTGCCACCAAGTTGGACAGACCCTACAATGAGCAGTTCTTC
.,TRBJ2-1,15,.,TRBV27,CASSLEWEEYNEQFF,TGTGCCAGCAGTTTAGAGTGGGAGGAATACAATGAGCAGTTCTTC
.,TRBJ2-7,15,.,TRBV7-2,CASSLIPGPSKEQYF,TGTGCCAGCAGCTTAATTCCCGGTCCCTCAAAGGAGCAGTACTTC
TRBD1,TRBJ1-5,15,.,TRBV6-1,CASAERQGQNQPQHF,TGTGCCAGCGCCGAAAGACAGGGTCAAAATCAGCCCCAGCATTTT
TRBD2,TRBJ2-1,18,.,TRBV5-1,CASSPDSRGGRSLKEQFF,TGCGCCAGCAGCCCCGACTCGCGAGGCGGGAGGTCCCTCAAGGAGCAGTTCTTC